This T cell receptor (beta chain) was documented in a study of PD-L1 blockade in urothelial cancer. Background on the study: At 6 weeks and at 3 weeks (second dose) after treatment start, blood was analyzed. Specimens of blood held a median count of approximately 150,000 T cells.

Urothelial carcinoma affected the patients, and it was locally advanced or metastatic. Individual patients had between 1 and 8 samples, taken pretreatment and on-treatment. The method was immunoSEQ multiplex PCR; TCRdb's version includes in-frame clones alone and lacks a portion of them. The table includes tens of thousands of clones, over 70% detected once. This CDR3 contains 15 residues. The V and J ends lost 5 bases and 3 bases, in that order; junction bases with no gene match: 7. Germline V CDR1 and CDR2: MNHEY, SVGAGI. This TCR was recovered from a man aged 70 or older with urothelial cancer. Material: PBMCs, obtained around atezolizumab (anti-PD-L1) treatment. The V gene is TRBV6-5, the J gene TRBJ1-5; TRBD1 matches 7 bases. The CDR3 protein is CASSLDRNLNQPQHF. CDR3 DNA: TGTGCCAGCAGTCTGGACAGGAACCTCAATCAGCCCCAGCATTTT.